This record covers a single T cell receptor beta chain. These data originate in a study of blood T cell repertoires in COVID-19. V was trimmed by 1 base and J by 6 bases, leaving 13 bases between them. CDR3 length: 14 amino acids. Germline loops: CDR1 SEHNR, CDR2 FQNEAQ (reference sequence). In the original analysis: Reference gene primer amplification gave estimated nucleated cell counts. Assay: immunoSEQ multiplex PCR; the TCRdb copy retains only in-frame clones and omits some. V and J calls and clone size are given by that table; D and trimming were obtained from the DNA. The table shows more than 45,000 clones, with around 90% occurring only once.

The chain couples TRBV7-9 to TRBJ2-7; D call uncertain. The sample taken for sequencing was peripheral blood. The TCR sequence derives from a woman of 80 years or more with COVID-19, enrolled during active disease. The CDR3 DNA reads TGTGCCAGCAGCTTAGACCTGGGCGCCAGCGAGCAGTACTTC. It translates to CASSLDLGASEQYF.